The rows below give T cell receptor beta chains drawn from one sample of a study of Ad26.COV2.S vaccination and SARS-CoV-2 variants. Assay used: immunoSEQ multiplex PCR; TCRdb lists only in-frame clones, some missing. The data contain about 680,000 clones, 89% of them singletons. Sequences were derived from peripheral blood, sampled in a trial of Ad26.COV2.S vaccine versus placebo. The receptors originated from a person aged 18-65 years who received the Ad26.COV2.S COVID-19 vaccine or a placebo. CDR3s include the opening cysteine and the closing phenylalanine or tryptophan. D genes are given only for firm matches. Clone size is stated in some rows and not others, as once, few, many or a class when expanded.

>TRBD1|TRBV5-4|few|TRBJ1-6
TGTGCCAGCAGCCTTAAGACAGGGGGCGGGTATTCACCCCTCCACTTT
CASSLKTGGGYSPLHF
>TRBD2|TRBV7-2|.|TRBJ2-1
TGTGCCAGCAGCTCGGGACTAGCGGGGAGCTCCTACAATGAGCAGTTCTTC
CASSSGLAGSSYNEQFF
>.|TRBV12-3/TRBV12-4|.|TRBJ1-2
TGTGCCAGCAGTTTACCCCGCACTGGCTACACCTTC
CASSLPRTGYTF
>TRBD2|TRBV5-1|once|TRBJ2-3
TGCGCCAGCAGCTTGGGCCGGGCTAGCGGGAGTGGAACAGATACGCAGTATTTT
CASSLGRASGSGTDTQYF
>.|TRBV7-2|once|TRBJ2-5
TGTGCCAGCAGCGTAGGGGGGTTGGCTAGCGGACAAGAGACCCAGTACTTC
CASSVGGLASGQETQYF
>TRBD2|TRBV5-1|.|TRBJ2-7
TGCGCCAGCAGCTTGGGACTAGCGGGAATCAACGAGCAGTACTTC
CASSLGLAGINEQYF
>.|TRBV7-9|.|TRBJ1-1
TGTGCCAGCAGCTTAGGCTACGGACACCTGAACACTGAAGCTTTCTTT
CASSLGYGHLNTEAFF
>.|TRBV7-8|.|TRBJ2-1
TGTGCCAGCAGCTCGGAGGGGGCAGGAATTTACAATGAGCAGTTCTTC
CASSSEGAGIYNEQFF
>.|TRBV30|.|TRBJ2-7
TGTGCCTGGAGTGTAGGGGCGGGGCACTCCGAGCAGTACTTC
CAWSVGAGHSEQYF
>TRBD1|TRBV19|.|TRBJ1-6
TGTGCCAGTAGTACGCTGACAGGGACGGGGAATTCACCCCTCCACTTT
CASSTLTGTGNSPLHF
>.|TRBV7-3|.|TRBJ2-2
TGTGCCAGCAGCTTTGACGGACCGAACACCGGGGAGCTGTTTTTT
CASSFDGPNTGELFF
>.|TRBV6-2/TRBV6-3|.|TRBJ2-4
TGTGCCAGCAGTTACTCCCGTAGTAGCACCAAAAACATTCAGTACTTC
CASSYSRSSTKNIQYF
>.|TRBV7-2|once|TRBJ2-1
TGTGCCAGCCGGGCCTACAATGAGCAGTTCTTC
CASRAYNEQFF
>TRBD2|TRBV19|.|TRBJ2-7
TGTGCCAGTAGTAAACTAGCGGGAGGGGACGACGAGCAGTACTTC
CASSKLAGGDDEQYF
>.|TRBV7-2|.|TRBJ2-1
TGTGCCAGCAGCCTGAGCGGAATGCCCTACAATGAGCAGTTCTTC
CASSLSGMPYNEQFF
>.|TRBV30|.|TRBJ1-2
TGTGCCTGGAGTACTCCCTATGGCTACACCTTC
CAWSTPYGYTF
>TRBD2|TRBV24-1|.|TRBJ2-1
TGTGCCACCGCGGGAAGCGGGGGGAATGAGGGTGAGCAGTTCTTC
CATAGSGGNEGEQFF
>.|TRBV5-6|.|TRBJ1-6
TGTGCCAGCAGCCCGTGGGCGATTCGTGGGAATTCACCCCTCCACTTT
CASSPWAIRGNSPLHF
>TRBD1|TRBV4-3|.|TRBJ2-1
TGCGCCAGCAGCCAAGACGCGACAGGGGGCGGTTACAATGAGCAGTTCTTC
CASSQDATGGGYNEQFF
>.|TRBV7-8|few|TRBJ1-5
TGTGCCAGCAGCATGGGACGTCCTTATAGCAATCAGCCCCAGCATTTT
CASSMGRPYSNQPQHF
>TRBD2|TRBV9|.|TRBJ2-7
TGTGCCAGCAGCGCACTAGCGGGGCCTACCTACGAGCAGTACTTC
CASSALAGPTYEQYF
>.|TRBV7-9|once|TRBJ2-7
TGTGCCAGCAGCTTAGGAACGAGGGAGGTTAAGTACGAGCAGTACTTC
CASSLGTREVKYEQYF
>.|TRBV15|.|TRBJ2-1
TGTGCCACCAGCAGGACCACCCCCTCCTACAATGAGCAGTTCTTC
CATSRTTPSYNEQFF
>.|TRBV5-5|.|TRBJ1-5
TGTGCCAGCAGCTTGGCCCCGGGAGGCAATCAGCCCCAGCATTTT
CASSLAPGGNQPQHF
>.|TRBV7-9|.|TRBJ1-2
TGTGCCAGCAGCTATGAGGATCGCTATGGCTACACCTTC
CASSYEDRYGYTF
>.|TRBV7-8|.|TRBJ2-1
TGTGCCAGCAGCTTACTCTCGGACACGTTCTTC
CASSLLSDTFF
>TRBD1|TRBV18|.|TRBJ1-5
TGTGCCAGCTCACTGTCGAGACAGGGTTTAGGAAATCAGCCCCAGCATTTT
CASSLSRQGLGNQPQHF
>.|TRBV30|few|TRBJ2-7
TGTGCCTGGAGGGTAGCGATCTCCTACGAGCAGTACTTC
CAWRVAISYEQYF